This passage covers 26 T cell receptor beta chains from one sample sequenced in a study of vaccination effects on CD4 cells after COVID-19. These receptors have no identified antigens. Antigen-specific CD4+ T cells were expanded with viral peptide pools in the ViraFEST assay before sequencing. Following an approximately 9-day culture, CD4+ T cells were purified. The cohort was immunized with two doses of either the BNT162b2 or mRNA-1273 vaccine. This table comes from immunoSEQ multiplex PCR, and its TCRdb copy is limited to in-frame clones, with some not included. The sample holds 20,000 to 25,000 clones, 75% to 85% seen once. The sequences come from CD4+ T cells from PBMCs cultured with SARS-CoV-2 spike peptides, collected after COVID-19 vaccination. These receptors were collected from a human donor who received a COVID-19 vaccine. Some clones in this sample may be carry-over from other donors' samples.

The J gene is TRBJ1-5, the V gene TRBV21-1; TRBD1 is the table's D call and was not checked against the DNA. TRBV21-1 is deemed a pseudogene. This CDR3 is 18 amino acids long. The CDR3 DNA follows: TGTGCCAGCAGCAAATGGGGCAGGGCCGACTCTAGCAATCAGCCCCAGCATTTT. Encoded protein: CASSKWGRADSSNQPQHF.

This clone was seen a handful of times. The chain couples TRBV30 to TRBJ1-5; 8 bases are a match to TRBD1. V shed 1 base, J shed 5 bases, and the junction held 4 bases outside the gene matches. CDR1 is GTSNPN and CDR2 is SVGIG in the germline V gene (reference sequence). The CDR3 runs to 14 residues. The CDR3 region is CAWSAGQGYQPQHF. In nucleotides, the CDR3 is TGTGCCTGGAGTGCTGGACAGGGCTATCAGCCCCAGCATTTT.

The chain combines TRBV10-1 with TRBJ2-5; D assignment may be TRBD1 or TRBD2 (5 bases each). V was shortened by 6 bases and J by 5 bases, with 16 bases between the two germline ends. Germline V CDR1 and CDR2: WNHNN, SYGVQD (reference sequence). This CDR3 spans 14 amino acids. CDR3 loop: CASSPGTPGETQYF. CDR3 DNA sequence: TGCGCCAGCAGCCCCGGGACCCCAGGGGAGACCCAGTACTTC.

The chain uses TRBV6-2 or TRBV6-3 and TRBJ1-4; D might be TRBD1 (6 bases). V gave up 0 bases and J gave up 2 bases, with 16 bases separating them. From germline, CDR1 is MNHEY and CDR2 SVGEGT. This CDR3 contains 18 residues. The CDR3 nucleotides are TGTGCCAGCAGTTACTCGGGGACAACGCGTTGGACTAATGAAAAACTGTTTTTT. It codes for CASSYSGTTRWTNEKLFF.

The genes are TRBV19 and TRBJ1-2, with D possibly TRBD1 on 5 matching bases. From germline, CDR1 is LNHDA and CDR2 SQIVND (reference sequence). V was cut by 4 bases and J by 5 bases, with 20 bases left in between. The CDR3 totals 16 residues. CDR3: CASSTLGTSTRYGYTF. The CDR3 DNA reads TGTGCCAGTAGTACCCTCGGGACGTCTACGAGGTATGGCTACACCTTC.

The CDR3 DNA is TGTGCCAGCAGTCCCAGGGGGCTGGTTTCGGAGCAGTACGTC. Protein product: CASSPRGLVSEQYV. V is TRBV28 and J is TRBJ2-7; 8 nucleotides agree with TRBD1. The germline CDR1 and CDR2 sequences are MDHEN and SYDVKM. The CDR3 spans 14 residues. Germline trimming cut 5 bases from V and 7 bases from J; bases unmatched to any gene: 10.

This CDR3 reads CASSEAPAVNQPQHF. For the CDR3, the DNA is TGTGCCAGTAGTGAAGCCCCTGCCGTTAATCAGCCCCAGCATTTT. The chain has TRBV19 and TRBJ1-5; D not resolved. The V end lost 5 bases, the J end lost 4 bases, and 15 bases lay between the germline ends. This CDR3 comprises 15 residues. CDR1 LNHDA and CDR2 SQIVND come from the germline V gene (reference sequence).

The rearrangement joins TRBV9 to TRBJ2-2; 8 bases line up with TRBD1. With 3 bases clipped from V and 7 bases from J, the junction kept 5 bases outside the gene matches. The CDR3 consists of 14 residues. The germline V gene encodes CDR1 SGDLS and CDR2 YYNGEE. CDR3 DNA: TGTGCCAGCAGCGGACAGGGGTTGGGCGGGGAGCTGTTTTTT. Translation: CASSGQGLGGELFF.

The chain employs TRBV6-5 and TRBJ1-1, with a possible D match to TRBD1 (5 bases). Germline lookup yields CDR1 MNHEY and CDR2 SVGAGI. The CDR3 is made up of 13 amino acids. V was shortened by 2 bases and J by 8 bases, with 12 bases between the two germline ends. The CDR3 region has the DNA TGTGCCAGCAGTTACCAACAGGCTCCCGAAGCTTTCTTT. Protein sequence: CASSYQQAPEAFF.

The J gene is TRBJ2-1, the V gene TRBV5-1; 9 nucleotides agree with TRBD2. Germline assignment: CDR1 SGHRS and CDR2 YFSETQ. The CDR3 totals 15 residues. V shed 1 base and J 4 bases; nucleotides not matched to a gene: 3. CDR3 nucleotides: TGCGCCAGCAGCTTGCTAGCGGGGAGTTACAATGAGCAGTTCTTC. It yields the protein CASSLLAGSYNEQFF. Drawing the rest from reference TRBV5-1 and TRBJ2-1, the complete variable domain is KAGVTQTPRYLIKTRGQQVTLSCSPISGHRSVSWYQQTPGQGLQFLFEYFSETQRNKGNFPGRFSGRQFSNSRSEMNVSTLELGDSALYLCASSLLAGSYNEQFFGPGTRLTVL.

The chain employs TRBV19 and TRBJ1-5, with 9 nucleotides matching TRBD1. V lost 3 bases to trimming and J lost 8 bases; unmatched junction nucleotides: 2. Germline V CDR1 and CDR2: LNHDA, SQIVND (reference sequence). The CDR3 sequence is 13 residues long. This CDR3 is CASSIDRGKPQHF. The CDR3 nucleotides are TGTGCCAGTAGTATCGACAGGGGGAAGCCCCAGCATTTT.

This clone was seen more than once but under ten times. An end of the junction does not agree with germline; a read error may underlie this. Here the CDR3 DNA reads TGTGCCAGCAGTGACTCTGGGGGGGCTAGCACAGATACGCAGTATTTT. Translating it yields CASSDSGGASTDTQYF. The chain is built from TRBV6-6 and TRBJ2-3; maybe TRBD2 (7 bases). Germline V lookup: CDR1 MNHNY, CDR2 SVGAGI (reference sequence). The CDR3 covers 16 residues.

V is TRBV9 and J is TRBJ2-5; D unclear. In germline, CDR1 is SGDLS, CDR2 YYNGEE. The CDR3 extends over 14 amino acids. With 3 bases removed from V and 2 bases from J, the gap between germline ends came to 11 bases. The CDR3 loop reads CASSARPTQETQYF. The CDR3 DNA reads TGTGCCAGCAGCGCCCGACCGACTCAAGAGACCCAGTACTTC. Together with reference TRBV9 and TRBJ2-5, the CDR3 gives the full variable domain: DSGVTQTPKHLITATGQRVTLRCSPRSGDLSVYWYQQSLDQGLQFLIQYYNGEERAKGNILERFSAQQFPDLHSELNLSSLELGDSALYFCASSARPTQETQYFGPGTRLLVL.

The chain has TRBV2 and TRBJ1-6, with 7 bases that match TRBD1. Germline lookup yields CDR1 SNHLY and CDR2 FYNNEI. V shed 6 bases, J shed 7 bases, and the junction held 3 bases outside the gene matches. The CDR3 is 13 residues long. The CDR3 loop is CASRGTANSPLHF. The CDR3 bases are TGTGCCAGCAGGGGGACAGCCAATTCACCCCTCCACTTT. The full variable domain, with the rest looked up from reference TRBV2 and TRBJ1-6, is EPEVTQTPSHQVTQMGQEVILRCVPISNHLYFYWYRQILGQKVEFLVSFYNNEISEKSEIFDDQFSVERPDGSNFTLKIRSTKLEDSAMYFCASRGTANSPLHFGNGTRLTVT.

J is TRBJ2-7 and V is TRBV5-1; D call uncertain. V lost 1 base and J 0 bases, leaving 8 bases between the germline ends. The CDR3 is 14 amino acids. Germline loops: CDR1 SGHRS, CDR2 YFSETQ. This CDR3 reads CASSLWVTSYEQYV. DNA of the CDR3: TGCGCCAGCAGCTTGTGGGTGACCTCCTACGAGCAGTACGTC.

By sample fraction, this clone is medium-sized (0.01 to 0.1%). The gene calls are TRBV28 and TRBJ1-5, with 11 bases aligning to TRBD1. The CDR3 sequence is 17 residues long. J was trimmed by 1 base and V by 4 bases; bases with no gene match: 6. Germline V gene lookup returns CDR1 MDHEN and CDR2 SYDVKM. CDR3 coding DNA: TGTGCCAGCAGTTCGGGACAGGGGGTACGAAGCAATCAGCCCCAGCATTTT. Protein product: CASSSGQGVRSNQPQHF.

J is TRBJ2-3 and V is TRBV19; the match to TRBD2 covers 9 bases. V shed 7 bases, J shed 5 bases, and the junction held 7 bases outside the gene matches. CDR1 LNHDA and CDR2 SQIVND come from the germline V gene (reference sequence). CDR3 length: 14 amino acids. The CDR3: CASNAGGHLDTQYF. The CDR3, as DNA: TGTGCCAGTAATGCGGGGGGGCATTTAGATACGCAGTATTTT.

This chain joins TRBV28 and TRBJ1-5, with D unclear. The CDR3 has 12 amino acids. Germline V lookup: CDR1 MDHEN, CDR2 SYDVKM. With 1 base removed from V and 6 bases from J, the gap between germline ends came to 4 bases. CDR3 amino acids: CASSLLVQPQHF. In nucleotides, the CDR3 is TGTGCCAGCAGTTTATTAGTTCAGCCCCAGCATTTT.

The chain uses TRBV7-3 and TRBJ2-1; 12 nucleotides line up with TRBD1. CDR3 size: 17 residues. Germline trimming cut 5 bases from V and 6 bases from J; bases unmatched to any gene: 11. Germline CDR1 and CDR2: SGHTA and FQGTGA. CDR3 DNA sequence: TGTGCCAGCAGCCCACACGTCGGGACAGGGGGCTTCAATGAGCAGTTCTTC. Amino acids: CASSPHVGTGGFNEQFF.

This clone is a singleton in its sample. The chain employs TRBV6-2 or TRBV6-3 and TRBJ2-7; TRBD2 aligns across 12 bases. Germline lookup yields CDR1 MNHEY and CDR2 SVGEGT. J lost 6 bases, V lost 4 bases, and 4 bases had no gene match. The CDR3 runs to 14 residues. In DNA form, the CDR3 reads TGTGCCAGCAGTTCCGGGACTAGCGGGCTCGAGCAGTACGTC. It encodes CASSSGTSGLEQYV.

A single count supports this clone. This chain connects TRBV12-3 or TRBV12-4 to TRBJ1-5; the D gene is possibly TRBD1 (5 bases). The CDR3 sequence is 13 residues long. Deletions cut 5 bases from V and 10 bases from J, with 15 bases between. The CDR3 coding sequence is TGTGCCAGCAGTCCCTCCGGGGACCTTCCCCAGCATTTT. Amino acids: CASSPSGDLPQHF.

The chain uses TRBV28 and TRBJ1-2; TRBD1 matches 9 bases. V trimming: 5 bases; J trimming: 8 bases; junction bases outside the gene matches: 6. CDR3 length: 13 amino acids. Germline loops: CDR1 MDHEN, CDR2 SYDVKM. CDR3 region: CASSLGQGRGYTF. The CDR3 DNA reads TGTGCCAGCAGTCTGGGACAGGGTAGGGGCTACACCTTC.

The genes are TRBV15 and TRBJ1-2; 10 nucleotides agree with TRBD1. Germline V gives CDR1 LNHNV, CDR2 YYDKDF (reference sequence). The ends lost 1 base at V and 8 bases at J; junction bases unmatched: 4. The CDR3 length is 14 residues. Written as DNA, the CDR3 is TGTGCCACCAGCAGAGGGGGACAGGGGAGCGGCTACACCTTC. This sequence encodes CATSRGGQGSGYTF.

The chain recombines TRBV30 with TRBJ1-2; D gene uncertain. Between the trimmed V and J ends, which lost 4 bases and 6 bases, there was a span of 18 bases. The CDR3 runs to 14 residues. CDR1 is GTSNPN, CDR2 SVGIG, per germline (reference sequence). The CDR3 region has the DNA TGTGCCTGGATAGTTACGGTTGGGCGGCATGGCTACACCTTC. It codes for CAWIVTVGRHGYTF.

The CDR3 loop reads CAWTDNTIYNEQFF. The DNA for the CDR3 is TGTGCCTGGACTGACAATACCATCTACAATGAGCAGTTCTTC. The chain recombines TRBV30 with TRBJ2-1; no definite D call. CDR1 GTSNPN and CDR2 SVGIG come from the germline V gene (reference sequence). This CDR3 region has 14 residues. The V gene lost 4 bases and the J gene lost 3 bases, with 13 bases spanning the gap.

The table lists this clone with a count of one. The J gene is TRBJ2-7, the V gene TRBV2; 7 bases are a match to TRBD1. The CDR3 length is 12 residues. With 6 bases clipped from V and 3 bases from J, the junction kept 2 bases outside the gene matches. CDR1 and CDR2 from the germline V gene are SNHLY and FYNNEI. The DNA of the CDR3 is TGTGCCAGCAGAGGGGACAGCTACGAGCAGTACGTC. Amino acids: CASRGDSYEQYV.